These 27 T cell receptor beta chains share one sample of origin, sequenced in a study of blood T cell repertoires in COVID-19. Here immunoSEQ multiplex PCR was the method, and the copy in TCRdb shows in-frame clones only, minus some. Of 490,000 or so clones detected, around nine tenths appear once; the ten largest clones hold roughly 8%. Sequenced material: PBMCs or T cells enriched from blood (not recorded which). The origin of the receptors is a woman aged 60 to 75 who had recovered from COVID-19.

The chain has TRBV30 and TRBJ2-2; D is unresolved. Trimming took off 8 bases at V and 3 bases at J, with 13 bases between the two ends. Germline V gives CDR1 GTSNPN, CDR2 SVGIG (reference sequence). This CDR3 has 13 amino acids. The CDR3 loop is CAGSKRYTGELFF. CDR3 DNA: TGTGCCGGGTCTAAGAGGTACACCGGGGAGCTGTTTTTT.

V usage is TRBV6-5 and J usage is TRBJ2-2; 8 nucleotides align to TRBD1. Trimming cost V 8 bases and J 0 bases; bases outside gene matches: 5. CDR3 length: 15 residues. Germline values: CDR1 MNHEY, CDR2 SVGAGI. CDR3 loop: CASRQGPPNTGELFF. The CDR3 DNA sequence: TGTGCCAGCCGACAGGGGCCTCCGAACACCGGGGAGCTGTTTTTT.

The chain carries TRBV2 and TRBJ1-5; TRBD1 might be the D (5 bases). This CDR3 has 17 residues. The germline gives CDR1 SNHLY, CDR2 FYNNEI. Trimming removed 1 base at V and 1 base at J, with 14 bases between. CDR3 in amino acids: CASSEGSAGLSNQPQHF. The CDR3 coding sequence is TGTGCCAGCAGTGAAGGTTCCGCGGGGCTAAGCAATCAGCCCCAGCATTTT.

V is TRBV2 and J is TRBJ2-5; TRBD1 is a possible D gene (5 bases). The CDR3 has 11 residues. Per germline, CDR1 SNHLY and CDR2 FYNNEI. Trimming removed 10 bases from V and 1 base from J, with 7 bases in between. The CDR3 coding sequence is TGTGCCACCCAGGGCCAAGAGACCCAGTACTTC. It encodes CATQGQETQYF.

The chain is built from TRBV29-1 and TRBJ2-7, with no clear D. The CDR3 spans 11 residues. Trimming left V 6 bases short and J 3 bases short, with 9 bases between. Germline V gene data show CDR1 as SQVTM and CDR2 as ANQGSEA. CDR3 residues: CSVAVLYEQYF. In DNA, the CDR3 is TGCAGCGTGGCCGTCCTCTACGAGCAGTACTTC.

Comments on this clone: Other DNA sequences in the sample encode the same CDR3. The V and J genes are TRBV11-2 and TRBJ2-3; D gene unclear. Per the germline V gene, CDR1 is SGHAT and CDR2 is FQNNGV. CDR3 length equals 15 residues. Trimming pared 0 bases from V and 1 base from J, leaving 8 bases between. The CDR3 loop is CASSLDRGGTDTQYF. The CDR3, as DNA: TGTGCCAGCAGCTTAGATCGCGGAGGCACAGATACGCAGTATTTT.

This chain connects TRBV5-8 to TRBJ2-1, with unresolved D. Trimming left V 2 bases short and J 5 bases short, with 8 bases between. The CDR3 covers 13 residues. Germline CDR1 and CDR2: SGHTS and YDEGEE. The CDR3 nucleotides are TGTGCCAGCAGCTTCGGGTCTCACAATGAGCAGTTCTTC. Its protein product is CASSFGSHNEQFF.

The J gene is TRBJ2-3, the V gene TRBV2, with 8 bases fitting TRBD1. The J segment lost 1 base and the V segment lost 10 bases, leaving 7 bases of the junction unmatched. This CDR3 has 14 residues. In germline, CDR1 is SNHLY, CDR2 FYNNEI. The CDR3: CAIYGQGGTDTQYF. CDR3 bases: TGTGCCATTTATGGACAGGGCGGCACAGATACGCAGTATTTT.

J is TRBJ1-1 and V is TRBV5-1, with 9 bases aligning to TRBD1. This CDR3 has 15 residues. The J segment lost 6 bases and the V segment lost 3 bases, leaving 9 bases of the junction unmatched. Germline lookup yields CDR1 SGHRS and CDR2 YFSETQ. The DNA for the CDR3 is TGCGCCAGCAGCTCACAGGGGGCGCTTGGGGCTGAAGCTTTCTTT. Amino acid sequence: CASSSQGALGAEAFF.

V and J are TRBV3-1 (or the pseudogene TRBV3-2) and TRBJ2-7; 9 positions agree with TRBD1. The CDR3 runs to 14 residues. In germline, CDR1 is LGHDT, CDR2 YNNKEL (reference sequence). J gave up 6 bases and V 4 bases, and 7 bases lay outside the gene matches. The CDR3 DNA reads TGTGCCAGCAGCCTCGGGACAGGGAACTCCGAGCAGTACGTC. It codes for CASSLGTGNSEQYV.

The rearrangement links TRBV11-2 to TRBJ1-6, with D maybe TRBD1 (5 bases). CDR3 length: 15 amino acids. V shed 6 bases and J shed 3 bases, with 12 bases lying between them. Germline V gene lookup returns CDR1 SGHAT and CDR2 FQNNGV. The CDR3 region has the DNA TGTGCCAGCAGACCCCGACAGCTCTATAATTCACCCCTCCACTTT. Protein product: CASRPRQLYNSPLHF.

This sequence joins TRBV19 and TRBJ1-2, with D tentatively TRBD1 (5 bases). Germline CDR1 LNHDA, CDR2 SQIVND (reference sequence). The V end was cut by 7 bases, the J end by 3 bases, with 15 bases between. The CDR3 spans 14 residues. The CDR3 reads CASKGSGGDYGYTF. The CDR3 DNA sequence: TGTGCCAGTAAGGGATCGGGAGGGGACTATGGCTACACCTTC.

The chain joins TRBV27 to TRBJ1-4, with 10 bases aligning to TRBD1. Germline lookup yields CDR1 MNHEY and CDR2 SMNVEV (reference sequence). This CDR3 spans 13 amino acids. V shed 8 bases and J 8 bases; nucleotides not matched to a gene: 5. The CDR3 loop is CASRWTGGEKLFF. The CDR3 nucleotides read TGTGCCAGCCGTTGGACAGGGGGGGAAAAACTGTTTTTT.

The genes are TRBV5-6 and TRBJ2-1; D not resolved. Trimming cost V 3 bases and J 8 bases, with 12 bases left between them. The CDR3 spans 13 residues. Per germline, CDR1 SGHDT and CDR2 YYEEEE. The CDR3 DNA is TGTGCCAGCAGCTATACCAACGGTCATGAGCAGTTCTTC. As protein: CASSYTNGHEQFF.

This clone appeared once. This chain joins TRBV19 and TRBJ1-1; perhaps TRBD1 as D (5 bases). With 7 bases removed from V and 1 base from J, the gap between germline ends came to 16 bases. This CDR3 region has 15 residues. CDR1 is LNHDA, CDR2 SQIVND, per germline (reference sequence). The CDR3 sequence is CASTYTHGANTEAFF. The CDR3, as DNA: TGTGCCAGTACCTATACCCATGGGGCGAACACTGAAGCTTTCTTT.

V is TRBV3-1 (or the pseudogene TRBV3-2) and J is TRBJ2-4; 7 bases fit TRBD1. The CDR3 loop spans 13 amino acids. Germline V gene sequence: CDR1 LGHDT, CDR2 YNNKEL (reference sequence). The junction had 6 bases not matched to a gene; V was cut back by 8 bases and J by 5 bases. Here the CDR3 reads CASFRQGENIQYF. In nucleotides, the CDR3 is TGTGCCAGCTTCCGGCAGGGGGAAAACATTCAGTACTTC.

V gene TRBV6-5 combines with J gene TRBJ1-6, with D possibly TRBD1 on 5 matching bases. Trimming took off 4 bases at V and 8 bases at J, with 15 bases between the two ends. This CDR3 is 15 amino acids long. Germline CDR1 is MNHEY and CDR2 is SVGAGI. The CDR3 protein is CASSLFRTRDSPLHF. In DNA, the CDR3 is TGTGCCAGCAGTTTATTCAGGACCAGGGATTCACCCCTCCACTTT.

The V call is TRBV11-2, the J call TRBJ1-5; 11 nucleotides line up with TRBD1. Per the germline V gene, CDR1 is SGHAT and CDR2 is FQNNGV. Trimming at V came to 5 bases and at J to 1 base, leaving 10 bases not matched to a gene. The CDR3 length is 18 residues. CDR3 sequence reads: CASSPGQGVVGSNQPQHF. Written as DNA, the CDR3 is TGTGCCAGCAGCCCGGGACAGGGGGTAGTTGGGAGCAATCAGCCCCAGCATTTT.

CDR3 sequence reads: CASSRGLAASYEQYV. As DNA, the CDR3 is TGTGCCAGCAGCCGGGGACTAGCGGCCTCCTACGAGCAGTACGTC. V usage is TRBV7-2 and J usage is TRBJ2-7; 11 bases match TRBD2. The V gene's germline CDR1 is SGHTA and CDR2 FQGNSA. This CDR3 has 15 residues. Unmatched junction bases numbered 3, after V lost 5 bases and J lost 0 bases.

The CDR3 loop is CASSPSEPGNTIYF. The CDR3 coding sequence is TGTGCCAGCTCACCATCTGAGCCTGGAAACACCATATATTTT. This chain uses TRBV18 with TRBJ1-3, with D hard to call. The CDR3 consists of 14 residues. Germline CDR1 and CDR2: KGHSH and LQKENI. Trimming took off 2 bases at V and 2 bases at J, with 7 bases between the two ends.

The chain uses TRBV27 and TRBJ1-3; possibly TRBD1 for D (6 bases). V lost 9 bases, J lost 3 bases, and 18 bases lay in between. The CDR3 loop spans 15 amino acids. CDR1 is MNHEY, CDR2 SMNVEV, per germline (reference sequence). This chain's CDR3 is CASSPAGAGGNTIYF. The CDR3 DNA reads TGTGCCAGTTCTCCCGCGGGGGCAGGTGGAAACACCATATATTTT.

The chain combines TRBV2 with TRBJ2-1, with a tentative D call TRBD1 (5 bases). Germline V gene sequence: CDR1 SNHLY, CDR2 FYNNEI. V lost 6 bases and J lost 5, with 11 bases in between. There are 13 residues in the CDR3. CDR3 sequence reads: CASSLLQDNEQFF. Here the CDR3 DNA reads TGTGCCAGCAGCCTACTACAGGACAATGAGCAGTTCTTC.

This chain links TRBV29-1 with TRBJ2-6; 9 bases map to TRBD1. This CDR3 is built from 16 residues. J lost 0 bases, V lost 4 bases, and 4 bases had no gene match. The germline CDR1 and CDR2 sequences are SQVTM and ANQGSEA. CDR3 DNA sequence: TGCAGCGTTGGGACAGGGGCCCTCTCTGGGGCCAACGTCCTGACTTTC. This gives the protein CSVGTGALSGANVLTF.

This sequence joins TRBV6-5 and TRBJ1-2; 7 bases are shared with TRBD1. CDR1 is MNHEY and CDR2 is SVGAGI in the germline V gene. J lost 4 bases, V lost 6 bases, and 5 bases had no gene match. The CDR3 totals 13 residues. CDR3 DNA sequence: TGTGCCAGCAGCGAGGGACAGTCCTATGGCTACACCTTC. Protein: CASSEGQSYGYTF.

In nucleotides, the CDR3 is TGTGCCAGCTATAGGGCGGGGGGCTCCTACAATGAGCAGTTCTTC. It yields the protein CASYRAGGSYNEQFF. The rearrangement links TRBV6-5 to TRBJ2-1, with 8 bases matching TRBD2. V dropped 8 bases and J dropped 0; count of bases not matched to a gene: 6. Per the germline V gene, CDR1 is MNHEY and CDR2 is SVGAGI. The CDR3 runs 15 residues.

The genes are TRBV4-2 and TRBJ2-1; 9 bases are a match to TRBD2. J was trimmed by 7 bases and V by 6 bases; bases with no gene match: 7. There are 14 residues in the CDR3. Germline V CDR1 and CDR2: LGHNA, YNFKEQ. CDR3 amino acids: CASRAGLAGNEQFF. The CDR3 nucleotides read TGTGCCAGCAGGGCGGGACTAGCAGGGAATGAGCAGTTCTTC.

The chain joins TRBV10-2 to TRBJ2-3; TRBD2 matches 8 bases. Germline V gene data show CDR1 as WSHSY and CDR2 as SAAADI. Trimming at V came to 8 bases and at J to 4 bases, leaving 14 bases not matched to a gene. The CDR3 contains 16 residues. The CDR3 region is CASQMGGGIRADTQYF. CDR3 in DNA: TGCGCCAGCCAGATGGGCGGGGGGATTAGGGCAGATACGCAGTATTTT.